The T cell receptor beta chain under discussion was sequenced for a study of T-cell reconstitution after alpha-beta-depleted transplantation in children (dated by TCRdb to 2016 to 2018). For the wider study: T-cell immune reconstitution after TCRalphabeta/CD19-depleted allogeneic hematopoietic cell transplantation in children was quantitatively tracked in the study by means of TCR repertoire profiling.

In its sample, this clonotype was seen many times. Its antigen is not yet known. Base qualities are not recorded, but no much larger clone differs from it by a single base. V is trimmed back by 5 bases and J by 3 bases, and the junction contains 7 bases that no gene match accounts for. CDR1 MDHEN and CDR2 SYDVKM were looked up in the germline V gene. From its cysteine to its phenylalanine, the CDR3 spans 15 amino acids. Only the CDR3 region is kept as DNA, spanning 45 bases read in frame from base 1. Preparation of the library involved PCR. Instrument used: Illumina HiSeq 2500. To normalize quantification of the TCRbeta repertoire, the TCR libraries were built with molecular barcoding that relied on unique molecular identifiers. TCRdb passed the public sequencing reads through fastp at Q25 and MiXCR, retaining productive beta sequences. Each entry merges the rows of one CDR3 protein and shows their most common DNA and genes. This sample holds roughly 200,000 distinct CDR3 sequences; approximately 15% were observed only once. The top ten clonotypes cover approximately 13% of the sample.

Recombination linked TRBV28 to TRBJ2-3; TRBD1 aligns with 8 central bases. Material: PBMCs from the stem cell graft donor, obtained from the stem cell graft. The TCR originated in a human donor who donated a stem cell graft to a child with acute lymphoblastic leukemia. CDR3 protein: CASSPSGGWTDTQYF. Read as DNA, the sequence is TGTGCCAGCAGTCCCTCAGGGGGCTGGACAGATACGCAGTATTTT.